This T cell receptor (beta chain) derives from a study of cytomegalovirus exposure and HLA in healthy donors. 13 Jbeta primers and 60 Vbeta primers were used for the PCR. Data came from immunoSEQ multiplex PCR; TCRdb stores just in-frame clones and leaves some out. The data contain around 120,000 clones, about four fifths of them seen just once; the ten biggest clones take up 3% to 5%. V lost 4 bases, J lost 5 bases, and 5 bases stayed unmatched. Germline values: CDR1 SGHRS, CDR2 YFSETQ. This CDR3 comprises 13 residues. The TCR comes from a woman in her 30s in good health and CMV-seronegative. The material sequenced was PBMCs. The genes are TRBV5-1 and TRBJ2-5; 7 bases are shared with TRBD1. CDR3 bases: TGCGCCAGCAGCCAGACAGGGTCGGAGACCCAGTACTTC. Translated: CASSQTGSETQYF.